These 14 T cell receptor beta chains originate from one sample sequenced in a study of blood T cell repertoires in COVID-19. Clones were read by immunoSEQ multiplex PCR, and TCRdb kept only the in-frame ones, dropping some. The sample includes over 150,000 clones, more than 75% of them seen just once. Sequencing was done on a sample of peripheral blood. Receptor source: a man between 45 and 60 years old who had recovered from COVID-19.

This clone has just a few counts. For the CDR3, the DNA is TGTGCCAGCAGCCGCGGGACTAGCAACGGAGATGAGCAGTTCTTC. Its translation is CASSRGTSNGDEQFF. The V and J genes are TRBV7-9 and TRBJ2-1, with 9 positions matching TRBD2. CDR3 length: 15 residues. The germline V gene has CDR1 SEHNR and CDR2 FQNEAQ (reference sequence). The V segment lost 5 bases and the J segment 8 bases; nucleotides outside the gene matches: 10.

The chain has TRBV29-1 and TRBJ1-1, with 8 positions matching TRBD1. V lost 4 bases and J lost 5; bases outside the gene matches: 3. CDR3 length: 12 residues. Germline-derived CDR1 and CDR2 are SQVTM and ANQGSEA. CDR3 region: CSVGQGRTEAFF. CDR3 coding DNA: TGCAGCGTTGGACAGGGGAGAACTGAAGCTTTCTTT.

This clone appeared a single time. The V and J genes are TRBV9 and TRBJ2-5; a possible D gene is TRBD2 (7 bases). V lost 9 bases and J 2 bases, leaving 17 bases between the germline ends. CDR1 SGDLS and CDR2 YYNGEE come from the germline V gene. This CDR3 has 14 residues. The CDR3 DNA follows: TGTGCCATGGAGGGGGGGCAGTTACAAGAGACCCAGTACTTC. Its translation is CAMEGGQLQETQYF.

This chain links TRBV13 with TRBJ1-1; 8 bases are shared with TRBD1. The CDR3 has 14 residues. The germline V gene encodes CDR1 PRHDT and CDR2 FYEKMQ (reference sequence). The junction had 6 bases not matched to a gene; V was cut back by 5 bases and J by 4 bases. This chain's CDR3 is CASSVYRGSTEAFF. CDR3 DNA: TGTGCCAGCAGCGTTTACAGGGGGAGCACTGAAGCTTTCTTT.

The CDR3 loop is CASSPPQGGSEKLFF. CDR3 DNA: TGTGCCAGCTCACCACCCCAGGGGGGCAGTGAAAAACTGTTTTTT. The gene calls are TRBV18 and TRBJ1-4, with 7 positions matching TRBD1. CDR1 KGHSH and CDR2 LQKENI come from the germline V gene. J lost 7 bases, V lost 0 bases, and 5 bases had no gene match. CDR3 length: 15 amino acids.

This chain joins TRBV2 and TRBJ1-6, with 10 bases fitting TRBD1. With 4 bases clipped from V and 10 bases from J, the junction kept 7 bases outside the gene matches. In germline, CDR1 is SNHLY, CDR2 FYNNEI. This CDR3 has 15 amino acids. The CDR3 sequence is CASSGDRGRQSPLHF. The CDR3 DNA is TGTGCCAGCAGTGGGGACAGGGGAAGGCAATCACCCCTCCACTTT.

CDR3 residues: CASSQDRLAGADTQYF. CDR3 sequence (DNA): TGCGCCAGCAGCCAAGATAGGCTAGCGGGGGCCGATACGCAGTATTTT. The chain uses TRBV4-3 and TRBJ2-3; 10 positions agree with TRBD2. The germline V gene encodes CDR1 LGHNA and CDR2 YSLEER. Trimming cost V 0 bases and J 6 bases; bases outside gene matches: 6. The CDR3 totals 16 residues.

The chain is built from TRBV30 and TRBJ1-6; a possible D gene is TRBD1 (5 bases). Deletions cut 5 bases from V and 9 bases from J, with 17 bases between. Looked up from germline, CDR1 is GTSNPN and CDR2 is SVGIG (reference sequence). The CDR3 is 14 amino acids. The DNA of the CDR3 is TGTGCCTGGGCCAGGGAAAGAAGTAGTTCACCCCTCCACTTT. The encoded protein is CAWARERSSSPLHF.

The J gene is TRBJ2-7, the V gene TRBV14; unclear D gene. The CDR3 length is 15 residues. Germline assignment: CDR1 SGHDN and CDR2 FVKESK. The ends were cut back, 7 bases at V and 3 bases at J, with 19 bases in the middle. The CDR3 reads CASTDVGAAYYEQYF. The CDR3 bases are TGTGCCAGCACCGACGTCGGCGCGGCATACTACGAGCAGTACTTC.

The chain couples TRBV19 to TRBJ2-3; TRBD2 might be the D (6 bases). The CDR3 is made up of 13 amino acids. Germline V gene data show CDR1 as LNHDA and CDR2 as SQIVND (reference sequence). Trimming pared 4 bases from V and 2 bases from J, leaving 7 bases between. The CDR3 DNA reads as TGTGCCAGTAGTACGGGACTCACAGATACGCAGTATTTT. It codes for CASSTGLTDTQYF.

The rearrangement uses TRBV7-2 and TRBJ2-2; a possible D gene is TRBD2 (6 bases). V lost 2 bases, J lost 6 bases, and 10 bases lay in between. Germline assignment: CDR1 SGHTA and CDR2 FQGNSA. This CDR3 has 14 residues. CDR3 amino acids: CASSLRDFAGELFF. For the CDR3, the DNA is TGTGCCAGCAGCTTACGGGACTTCGCCGGGGAGCTGTTTTTT.

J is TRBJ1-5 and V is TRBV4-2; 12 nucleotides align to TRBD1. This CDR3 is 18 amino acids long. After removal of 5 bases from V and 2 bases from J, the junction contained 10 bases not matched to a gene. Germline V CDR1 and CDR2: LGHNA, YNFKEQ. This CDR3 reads CASSYGTGGASGNQPQHF. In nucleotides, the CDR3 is TGTGCCAGCAGCTACGGGACAGGGGGCGCATCGGGCAATCAGCCCCAGCATTTT.

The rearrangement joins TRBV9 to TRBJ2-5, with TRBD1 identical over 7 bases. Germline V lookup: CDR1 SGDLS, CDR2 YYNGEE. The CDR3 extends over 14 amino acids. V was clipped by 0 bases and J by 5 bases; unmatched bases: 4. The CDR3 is CASSVDPDRETQYF. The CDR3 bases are TGTGCCAGCAGCGTAGATCCGGACAGGGAGACCCAGTACTTC.

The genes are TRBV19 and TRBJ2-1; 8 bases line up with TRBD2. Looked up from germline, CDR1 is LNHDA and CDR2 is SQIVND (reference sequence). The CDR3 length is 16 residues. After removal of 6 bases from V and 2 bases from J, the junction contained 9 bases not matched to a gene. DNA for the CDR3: TGTGCCAGTAGCCTCTCACTAGCGGCCGCCTACAATGAGCAGTTCTTC. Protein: CASSLSLAAAYNEQFF.